This is a list of T cell receptor beta chains from one sample in a study of T cell responses to AZD1222 COVID-19 vaccine. The protocol was immunoSEQ multiplex PCR, while the TCRdb copy is restricted to in-frame clones and leaves out a portion. The sample includes 95,000 to 100,000 clones, about 90% of them seen just once. The source was peripheral blood, collected on day 0 of AZD1222 vaccination. The receptors derive from an adult in good health. CDR3s include the opening cysteine and the closing phenylalanine or tryptophan. D genes are given only for firm matches. Size tells how often a clone was seen (once, few, many) or the class of an expanded clone, and some rows leave it out.

size,J,V,D,CDR3,DNA
.,TRBJ2-1,TRBV9,TRBD2,CASSGGLAGYNEQFF,TGTGCCAGCAGCGGTGGACTAGCGGGCTACAATGAGCAGTTCTTC
.,TRBJ2-7,TRBV19,TRBD2,CASGGGYEQYF,TGTGCCAGTGGGGGGGGGTACGAGCAGTACTTC
.,TRBJ2-7,TRBV3-1/TRBV3-2,.,CASSPGQRASYEQYF,TGTGCCAGCAGTCCCGGCCAGCGAGCCTCCTACGAGCAGTACTTC
.,TRBJ2-5,TRBV18,.,CASSPVRAQETQYF,TGTGCCAGCTCACCTGTTCGGGCCCAAGAGACCCAGTACTTC
.,TRBJ1-4,TRBV2,.,CASSVRTTNEKLFF,TGTGCCAGCAGTGTCCGGACAACTAATGAAAAACTGTTTTTT
.,TRBJ1-3,TRBV5-1,.,CASSLFSRQRSGNTIYF,TGCGCCAGCAGCTTGTTTAGCCGCCAGCGCTCTGGAAACACCATATATTTT
.,TRBJ1-1,TRBV5-1,.,CASSLRGGPLNTEAFF,TGCGCCAGCAGCTTGAGAGGGGGACCTCTGAACACTGAAGCTTTCTTT
.,TRBJ2-7,TRBV19,.,CASSTSGYEQYF,TGTGCCAGTAGTACGTCAGGGTACGAGCAGTACTTC
.,TRBJ1-6,TRBV2,.,CASQSSYNSPLHF,TGTGCCAGTCAGAGCTCCTATAATTCACCCCTCCACTTT
.,TRBJ1-4,TRBV4-1,TRBD1,CASSHLGQGRGGEKLFF,TGCGCCAGCAGCCACCTCGGACAGGGACGGGGGGGAGAAAAACTGTTTTTT
.,TRBJ1-2,TRBV3-1/TRBV3-2,.,CASSQEVAGGYTF,TGTGCCAGCAGCCAAGAAGTGGCCGGGGGCTACACCTTC
.,TRBJ1-2,TRBV4-1,.,CASSQGLRGASYGYTF,TGCGCCAGCAGCCAAGGTCTGCGGGGGGCGAGCTATGGCTACACCTTC
.,TRBJ1-1,TRBV12-3/TRBV12-4,.,CASSWTENTEAFF,TGTGCCAGCAGTTGGACCGAGAACACTGAAGCTTTCTTT
.,TRBJ2-7,TRBV24-1,TRBD1,CATSDFVQGAYEQYF,TGTGCCACCAGTGATTTTGTACAGGGGGCCTACGAGCAGTACTTC
few,TRBJ2-1,TRBV4-1,TRBD2,CASSRSPTSVTYNEQFF,TGCGCCAGCAGCCGCTCCCCAACTAGCGTAACCTACAATGAGCAGTTCTTC
.,TRBJ2-2,TRBV24-1,.,CATSDATTNTGELFF,TGTGCCACCAGTGATGCCACTACGAACACCGGGGAGCTGTTTTTT
medium-sized,TRBJ2-1,TRBV6-2/TRBV6-3,.,CASSFGLEGANEQFF,TGTGCCAGCAGTTTCGGACTAGAGGGGGCCAATGAGCAGTTCTTC